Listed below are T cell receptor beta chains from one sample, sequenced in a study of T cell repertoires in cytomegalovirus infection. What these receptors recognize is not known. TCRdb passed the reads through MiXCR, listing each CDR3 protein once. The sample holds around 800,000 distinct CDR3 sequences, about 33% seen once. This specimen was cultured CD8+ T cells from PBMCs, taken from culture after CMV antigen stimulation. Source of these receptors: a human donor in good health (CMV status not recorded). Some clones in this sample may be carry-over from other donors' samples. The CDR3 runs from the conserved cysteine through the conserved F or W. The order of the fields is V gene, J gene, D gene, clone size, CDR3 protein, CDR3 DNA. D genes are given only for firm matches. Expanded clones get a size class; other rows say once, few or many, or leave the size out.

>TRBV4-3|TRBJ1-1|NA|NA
CASSQVFTTGTNTEAFF
TGCGCCAGCAGCCAAGTTTTCACTACAGGAACCAACACTGAAGCTTTCTTT
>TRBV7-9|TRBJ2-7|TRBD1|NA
CASSPRDRGPPYEQYF
TGTGCCAGCAGCCCGCGGGACAGGGGTCCCCCCTACGAGCAGTACTTC
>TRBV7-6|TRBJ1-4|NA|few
CASSIDNLGNEKLFF
TGTGCCAGCAGCATTGACAACCTAGGAAATGAAAAACTGTTTTTT
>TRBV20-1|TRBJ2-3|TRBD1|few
CSASYPGTGNSDTQYF
TGCAGTGCCTCCTATCCCGGGACAGGGAACTCAGATACGCAGTATTTT
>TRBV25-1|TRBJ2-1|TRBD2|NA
CASRLAGVNNEQFF
TGTGCCAGCAGGCTAGCGGGGGTAAACAATGAGCAGTTCTTC
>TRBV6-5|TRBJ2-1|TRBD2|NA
CASSRTSGGDYNEQFF
TGTGCCAGCAGTAGGACTAGCGGGGGTGACTACAATGAGCAGTTCTTC
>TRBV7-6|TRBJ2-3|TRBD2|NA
CASSYSGGDLDTQYF
TGTGCCAGCAGCTATAGCGGGGGGGATCTAGATACGCAGTATTTT
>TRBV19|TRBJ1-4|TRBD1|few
CASSLDGQDYEKLFF
TGTGCCAGTAGTCTCGACGGACAGGATTATGAAAAACTGTTTTTT
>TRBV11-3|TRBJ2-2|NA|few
CASSLVPQGELFF
TGTGCCAGCAGCTTAGTCCCCCAGGGGGAGCTGTTTTTT
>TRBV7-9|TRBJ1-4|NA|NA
CASSSDSLVLFF
TGTGCCAGCAGCTCGGACAGCCTGGTTCTGTTTTTT
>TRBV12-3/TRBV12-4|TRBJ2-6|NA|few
CASSWEGVGANVLTF
TGTGCCAGCAGCTGGGAGGGGGTAGGGGCCAACGTCCTGACTTTC
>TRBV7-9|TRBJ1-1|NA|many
CASSPQGSTEAFF
TGTGCCAGCAGCCCACAGGGCAGCACTGAAGCTTTCTTT
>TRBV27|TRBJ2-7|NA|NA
CASSLINRAHYEQYF
TGTGCCAGCAGTTTAATCAACAGGGCTCACTACGAGCAGTACTTC
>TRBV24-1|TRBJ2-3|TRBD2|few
CATSDGGGTLMYTDTQYF
TGTGCCACCAGTGACGGGGGAGGGACTCTAATGTATACAGATACGCAGTATTTT
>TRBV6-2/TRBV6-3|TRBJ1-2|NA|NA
CASRFDSSGTGGYGYTF
TGTGCCAGCAGGTTCGACAGCTCTGGAACTGGAGGCTATGGCTACACCTTC
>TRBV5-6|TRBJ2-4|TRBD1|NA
CASSTGQGGIQYF
TGTGCCAGCAGCACGGGACAGGGAGGCATTCAGTACTTC
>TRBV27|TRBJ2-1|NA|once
CASSRGGSIAEQFF
TGTGCCAGCAGTAGGGGGGGGTCCATAGCTGAGCAGTTCTTC
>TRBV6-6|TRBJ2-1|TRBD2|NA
CASSYGLSGGPYNEQFF
TGTGCCAGCAGTTACGGGCTAAGCGGGGGCCCCTACAATGAGCAGTTCTTC
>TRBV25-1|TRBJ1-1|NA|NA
CASSDWGGTEAFF
TGTGCCAGCAGTGATTGGGGGGGCACTGAAGCTTTCTTT
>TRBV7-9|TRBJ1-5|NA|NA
CASSSPRAGDSNQPQHF
TGTGCCAGCAGCTCCCCAAGGGCAGGGGATAGCAATCAGCCCCAGCATTTT
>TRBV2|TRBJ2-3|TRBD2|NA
CASSSLAGARDTQYF
TGTGCCAGCAGCTCTCTAGCGGGGGCCCGGGATACGCAGTATTTT
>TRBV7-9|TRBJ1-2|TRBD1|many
CASSSFGTVYYGYTF
TGTGCCAGCAGCTCGTTCGGGACAGTCTACTATGGCTACACCTTC
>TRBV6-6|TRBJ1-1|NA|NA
CASSYVRGGAPLNTEAFF
TGTGCCAGCAGTTACGTGAGGGGGGGTGCGCCCTTGAACACTGAAGCTTTCTTT
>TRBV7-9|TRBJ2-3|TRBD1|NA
CVSSLADRGLGTDTQYF
TGTGTCAGCAGCTTAGCCGACAGGGGCCTGGGGACAGATACGCAGTATTTT
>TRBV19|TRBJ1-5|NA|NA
CASNVGVREVNQPQHF
TGTGCCAGTAACGTCGGTGTTAGGGAGGTGAATCAGCCCCAGCATTTT
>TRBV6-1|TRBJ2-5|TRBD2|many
CASSERASGVSGETQYF
TGTGCCAGCAGTGAAAGGGCTAGCGGGGTCTCTGGAGAGACCCAGTACTTC
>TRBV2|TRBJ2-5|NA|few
CASSETVGETQYF
TGTGCCAGCAGTGAAACCGTGGGGGAGACCCAGTACTTC
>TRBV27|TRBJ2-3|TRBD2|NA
CASSLSIAGGQGDTQYF
TGTGCCAGCAGTTTATCAATAGCGGGGGGGCAAGGAGATACGCAGTATTTT
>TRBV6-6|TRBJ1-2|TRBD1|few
CASTGTGYGYTF
TGTGCCAGCACCGGGACAGGCTATGGCTACACCTTC
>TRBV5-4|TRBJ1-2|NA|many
CASSLRDGPNYGYTF
TGTGCCAGCAGCTTGAGGGACGGTCCTAACTATGGCTACACCTTC
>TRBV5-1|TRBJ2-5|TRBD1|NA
CASQTGTGVETQYF
TGCGCCAGCCAGACCGGGACAGGGGTAGAGACCCAGTACTTC
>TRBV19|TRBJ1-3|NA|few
CASTPRGNSGNTIYF
TGTGCCAGTACCCCTCGGGGGAACTCTGGAAACACCATATATTTT
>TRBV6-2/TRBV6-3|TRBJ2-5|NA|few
CASSWVGETQYF
TGTGCCAGCAGTTGGGTGGGGGAGACCCAGTACTTC
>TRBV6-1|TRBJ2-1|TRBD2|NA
CASSVRGGSYNEQFF
TGTGCCAGCAGTGTCCGGGGGGGCTCCTACAATGAGCAGTTCTTC
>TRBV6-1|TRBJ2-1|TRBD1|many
CASSDATGVNEQFF
TGTGCCAGCTCTGATGCGACAGGGGTCAATGAGCAGTTCTTC
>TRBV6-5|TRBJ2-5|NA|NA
CASSYSQGSKYQETQYF
TGTGCCAGCAGTTACTCCCAAGGGAGCAAGTACCAAGAGACCCAGTACTTC
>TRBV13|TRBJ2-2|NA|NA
CASILPGAGELFF
TGTGCCAGCATCCTCCCGGGAGCCGGGGAGCTGTTTTTT
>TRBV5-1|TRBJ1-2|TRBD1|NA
CASSTWTGENYGYTF
TGCGCCAGCAGCACTTGGACAGGGGAAAACTATGGCTACACCTTC
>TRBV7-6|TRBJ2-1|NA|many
CASSRPTSSYNEQFF
TGTGCCAGCAGCCGTCCTACGAGCTCCTACAATGAGCAGTTCTTC
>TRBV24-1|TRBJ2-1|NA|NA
CATSDWTHNERFF
TGTGCCACCAGTGATTGGACCCACAATGAGCGGTTCTTC
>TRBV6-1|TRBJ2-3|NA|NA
CASSEAGRADTQYF
TGTGCCAGCAGTGAAGCGGGCAGGGCAGATACGCAGTATTTT
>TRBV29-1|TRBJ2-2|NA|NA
CSVYSANTGELFF
TGCAGCGTTTATAGCGCGAACACCGGGGAGCTGTTTTTT
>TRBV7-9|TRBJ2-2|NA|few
CASSSTTVNTGELFF
TGTGCCAGCAGCTCAACTACAGTTAACACCGGGGAGCTGTTTTTT
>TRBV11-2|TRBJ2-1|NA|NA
CASAYEGLEQFF
TGTGCCAGCGCTTATGAGGGGCTTGAGCAGTTCTTC
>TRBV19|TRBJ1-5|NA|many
CATRSSVGNQPQHF
TGTGCCACCCGAAGTTCGGTGGGCAATCAGCCCCAGCATTTT